This T cell receptor beta chain derives from a study of CD8+ T cells in alopecia areata. RNA extraction was followed by reverse transcription into cDNA, which acted as the sequencing template. Sequencing used immunoSEQ multiplex PCR; TCRdb keeps in-frame clones, though not all of them. The sample includes more than 200,000 clones, less than 80% of them seen just once. The study's findings and limits: Possibly as an HLA-related effect, TCR sharing across patients appeared less clear than in mice. Tissue-resident alphabeta T cells belonging to normal skin likewise get sequenced within scalp specimens.

On this clone: What it binds is not known.

Looked up from germline, CDR1 is MNHEY and CDR2 is SMNVEV (reference sequence). This CDR3 region has 15 residues. V shed 4 bases and J shed 8 bases, with 15 bases lying between them. The study team obtained lesional scalp punch biopsies and peripheral blood from alopecia areata patients. The sequence was collected from a human donor with alopecia areata. The chain links TRBV27 to TRBJ1-6; perhaps TRBD1 as D (6 bases). The material sequenced was CD4+ T cells sorted from blood, taken at week 0. In DNA form, the CDR3 reads TGTGCCAGCAGTTCGGGGCAGGGGTTTGATTCACCCCTCCACTTT. This encodes CASSSGQGFDSPLHF.